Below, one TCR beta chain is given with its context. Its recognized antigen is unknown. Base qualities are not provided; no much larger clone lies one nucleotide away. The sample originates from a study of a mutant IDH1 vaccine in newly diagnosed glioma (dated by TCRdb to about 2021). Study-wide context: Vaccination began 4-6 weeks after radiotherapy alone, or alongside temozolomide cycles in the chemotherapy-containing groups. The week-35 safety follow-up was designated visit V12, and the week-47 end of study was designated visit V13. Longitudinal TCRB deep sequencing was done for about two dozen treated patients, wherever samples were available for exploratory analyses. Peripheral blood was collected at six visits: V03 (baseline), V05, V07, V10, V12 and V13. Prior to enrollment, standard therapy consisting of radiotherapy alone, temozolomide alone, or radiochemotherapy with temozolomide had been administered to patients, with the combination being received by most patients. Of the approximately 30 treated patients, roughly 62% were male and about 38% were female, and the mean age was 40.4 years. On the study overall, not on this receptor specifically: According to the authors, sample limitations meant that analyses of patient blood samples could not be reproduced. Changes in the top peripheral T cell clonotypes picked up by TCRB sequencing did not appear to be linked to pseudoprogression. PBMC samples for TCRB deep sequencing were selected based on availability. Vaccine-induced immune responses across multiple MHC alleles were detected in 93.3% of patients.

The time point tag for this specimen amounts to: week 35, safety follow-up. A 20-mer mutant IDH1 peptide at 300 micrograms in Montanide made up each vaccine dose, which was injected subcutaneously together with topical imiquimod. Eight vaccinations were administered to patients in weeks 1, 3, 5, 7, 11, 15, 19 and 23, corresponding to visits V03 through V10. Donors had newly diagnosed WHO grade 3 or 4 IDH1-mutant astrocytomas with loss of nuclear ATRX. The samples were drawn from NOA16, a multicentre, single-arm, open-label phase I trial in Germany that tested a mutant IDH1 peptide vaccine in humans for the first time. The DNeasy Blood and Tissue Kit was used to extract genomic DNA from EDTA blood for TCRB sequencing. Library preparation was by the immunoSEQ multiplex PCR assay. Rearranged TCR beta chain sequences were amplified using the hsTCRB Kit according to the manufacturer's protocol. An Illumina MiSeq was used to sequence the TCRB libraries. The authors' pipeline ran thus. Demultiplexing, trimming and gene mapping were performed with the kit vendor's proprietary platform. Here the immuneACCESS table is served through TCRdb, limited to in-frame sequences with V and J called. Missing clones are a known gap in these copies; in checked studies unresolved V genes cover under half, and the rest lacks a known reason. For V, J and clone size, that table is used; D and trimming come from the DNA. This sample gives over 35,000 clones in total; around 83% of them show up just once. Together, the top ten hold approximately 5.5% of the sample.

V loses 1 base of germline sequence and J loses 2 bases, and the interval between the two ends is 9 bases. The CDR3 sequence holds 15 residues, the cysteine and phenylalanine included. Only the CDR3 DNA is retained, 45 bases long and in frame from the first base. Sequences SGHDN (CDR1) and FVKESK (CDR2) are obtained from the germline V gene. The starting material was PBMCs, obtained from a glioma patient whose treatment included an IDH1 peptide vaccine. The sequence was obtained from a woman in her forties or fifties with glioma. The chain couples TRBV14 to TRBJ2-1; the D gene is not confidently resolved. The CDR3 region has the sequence CASSQVGRAYNEQFF. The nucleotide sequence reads TGTGCCAGCAGCCAAGTGGGCCGCGCCTACAATGAGCAGTTCTTC. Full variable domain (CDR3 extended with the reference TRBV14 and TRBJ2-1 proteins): EAGVTQFPSHSVIEKGQTVTLRCDPISGHDNLYWYRRVMGKEIKFLLHFVKESKQDESGMPNNRFLAERTGGTYSTLKVQPAELEDSGVYFCASSQVGRAYNEQFFGPGTRLTVL.